Shown below are 4 T cell receptor beta chains from a single sample sequenced in a study of blood T cell repertoires in COVID-19. Sequencing was performed with immunoSEQ multiplex PCR; in TCRdb, only in-frame clones are kept and a portion is missing. Altogether about 35,000 clones are present, roughly four fifths being singletons, with the ten largest covering approximately 40%. The sample was peripheral blood. These receptors all come from a man older than 75 with active or convalescent COVID-19.

The chain carries TRBV11-2 and TRBJ2-5; 7 nucleotides agree with TRBD2. The CDR3 contains 14 residues. Germline assignment: CDR1 SGHAT and CDR2 FQNNGV. After removal of 1 base from V and 2 bases from J, the junction contained 1 base not matched to a gene. The CDR3 sequence: CASSLVGGQETQYF. CDR3 nucleotide sequence: TGTGCCAGCAGCTTAGTCGGGGGGCAAGAGACCCAGTACTTC.

A single count supports this clone. This chain uses TRBV9 with TRBJ2-3; 7 positions match TRBD2. The CDR3 length is 15 residues. V trimming: 2 bases; J trimming: 3 bases; junction bases outside the gene matches: 6. Germline V gene lookup returns CDR1 SGDLS and CDR2 YYNGEE. CDR3 nucleotides: TGTGCCAGCAGCGTGGGCACGCGGGAGACAGATACGCAGTATTTT. This codes for CASSVGTRETDTQYF.

In its sample, this clone was seen once. The chain joins TRBV5-1 to TRBJ2-1; 11 bases are a match to TRBD2. Trimming cost V 2 bases and J 7 bases; bases outside gene matches: 5. The CDR3 loop spans 15 amino acids. Germline-derived CDR1 and CDR2 are SGHRS and YFSETQ. The CDR3 loop reads CASSFSGRGQNEQFF. The CDR3 region has the DNA TGCGCCAGCAGCTTTAGCGGGAGGGGGCAGAATGAGCAGTTCTTC.

The J gene is TRBJ2-3, the V gene TRBV4-3; D remains unclear. Trimming stripped 0 bases from V and 0 bases from J, with 7 bases between. The CDR3 is made up of 15 amino acids. Looked up from germline, CDR1 is LGHNA and CDR2 is YSLEER. CDR3 coding DNA: TGCGCCAGCAGCCAAGAAGTGGCTAGCACAGATACGCAGTATTTT. Translating it yields CASSQEVASTDTQYF.